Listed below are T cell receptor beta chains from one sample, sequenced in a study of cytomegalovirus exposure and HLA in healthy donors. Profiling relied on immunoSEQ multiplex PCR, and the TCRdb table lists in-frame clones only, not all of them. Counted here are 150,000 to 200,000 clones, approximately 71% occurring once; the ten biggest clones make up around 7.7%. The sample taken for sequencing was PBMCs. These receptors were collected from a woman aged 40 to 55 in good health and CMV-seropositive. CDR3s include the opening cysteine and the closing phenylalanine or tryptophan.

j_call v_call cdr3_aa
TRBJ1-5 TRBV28 CASSTLHQVLTPGLGNQPQHF
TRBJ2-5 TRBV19 CASSMSGPGGTQYF
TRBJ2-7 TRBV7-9 CASSSEGGPSYEQYF
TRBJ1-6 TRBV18 CASSPSAQSGSPLHF
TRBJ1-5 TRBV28 CASTPPGNQPQHF
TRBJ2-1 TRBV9 CASSTPGLGNRSNNEQFF
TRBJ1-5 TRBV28 CASSSRGAGGFQPQHF
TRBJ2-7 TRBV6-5 CASSYSQGLYEQYF
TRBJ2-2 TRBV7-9 CASGLVLSTGELFF
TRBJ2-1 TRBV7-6 CASSLGTSSNNEQFF
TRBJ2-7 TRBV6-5 CASSYPDSPYEQYF
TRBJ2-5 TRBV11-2 CASSSLRGQQETQYF
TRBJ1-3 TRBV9 CASSVATPGRSGNTIYF